These 5 T cell receptor beta chains were all obtained from the same sample, sequenced in a study of T-cell memory formation after mild COVID-19. Using its own MiXCR run on the 5' RACE reads, TCRdb lists one record per CDR3 protein. The data hold 300,000 or so distinct CDR3 sequences, with around 15% observed a single time. The sequenced sample was PBMCs or a T cell subset sorted from them (not recorded which). Source of these receptors: a man between 18 and 29 years old who had mild COVID-19 (a few samples of this study predate the infection). Cell type and time point are not known.

This clonotype was counted between two and nine times. The chain joins TRBV4-3 to TRBJ1-1; TRBD1 might be the D (6 bases). Germline lookup yields CDR1 LGHNA and CDR2 YSLEER. This CDR3 has 13 residues. Trimming pared 2 bases from V and 4 bases from J, leaving 8 bases between. CDR3 DNA sequence: TGCGCCAGCAGCCAAACCAGGGGCACTGAAGCTTTCTTT. It is translated as CASSQTRGTEAFF.

The chain recombines TRBV5-1 with TRBJ2-7; 10 bases line up with TRBD1. V was pared by 4 bases and J by 3 bases, with 7 bases of the junction left unmatched. The CDR3 consists of 15 residues. Germline CDR1 and CDR2: SGHRS and YFSETQ. CDR3 residues: CASSPGTGDYYEQYF. Written as DNA, the CDR3 is TGCGCCAGCAGCCCCGGGACAGGGGACTACTACGAGCAGTACTTC.

This clonotype was seen only a few times. The chain joins TRBV20-1 to TRBJ2-1; 8 bases line up with TRBD2. V was clipped by 6 bases and J by 0 bases; unmatched bases: 4. This CDR3 is 14 amino acids long. The germline V gene has CDR1 DFQATT and CDR2 SNEGSKA (reference sequence). The CDR3 is CSALLAGSYNEQFF. The CDR3 nucleotides are TGCAGTGCCCTTCTAGCGGGCTCCTACAATGAGCAGTTCTTC.

This clonotype occurred many times. This sequence joins TRBV20-1 and TRBJ2-5; D could derive from TRBD1 or TRBD2 (5 bases each). The CDR3 runs 15 residues. Trimming pared 6 bases from V and 2 bases from J, leaving 19 bases between. From germline, CDR1 is DFQATT and CDR2 SNEGSKA (reference sequence). The CDR3 reads CSARKPGARQETQYF. The CDR3 DNA sequence: TGCAGTGCACGCAAACCCGGGGCTCGACAAGAGACCCAGTACTTC.

The chain has TRBV5-1 and TRBJ2-7; 7 nucleotides match TRBD1. The CDR3 contains 13 residues. Germline assignment: CDR1 SGHRS and CDR2 YFSETQ. J was trimmed by 7 bases and V by 5 bases; bases with no gene match: 9. The CDR3 loop is CASSRTGDREQYV. The CDR3 nucleotides read TGCGCCAGCAGTCGTACAGGGGATCGGGAGCAGTACGTC.